A single sample gave rise to the 8 T cell receptor beta chains below, sequenced in a study of T cells after posttransplantation cyclophosphamide. Cyclophosphamide on days +3 and +4 followed busulfan-fludarabine conditioning and a marrow graft. Data came from immunoSEQ multiplex PCR; TCRdb stores just in-frame clones and leaves some out. The table records tens of thousands of clones, 90% of them present only once. Sequences were derived from PBMCs, sampled roughly 60 days after allogeneic stem cell transplant with posttransplant cyclophosphamide. The origin of the receptors is a male patient aged 55 to 69 who received an allogeneic stem cell transplant from a related donor and was CMV-positive. Among the T cells, some may be from the graft donor.

The V and J genes are TRBV7-2 and TRBJ1-5; no firm D call. Germline CDR1 and CDR2: SGHTA and FQGNSA. V was cut by 2 bases and J by 6 bases, with 8 bases left in between. CDR3 length: 13 residues. CDR3 in DNA: TGTGCCAGCAGCTTATGGGCAACTCAGCCCCAGCATTTT. Its protein product is CASSLWATQPQHF.

The J gene is TRBJ1-2, the V gene TRBV15; 7 nucleotides agree with TRBD1. Looked up from germline, CDR1 is LNHNV and CDR2 is YYDKDF (reference sequence). CDR3 length: 16 residues. Germline trimming cut 5 bases from V and 0 bases from J; bases unmatched to any gene: 9. The CDR3 loop is CATSVSRDSANYGYTF. As DNA, the CDR3 is TGTGCCACCAGCGTAAGCCGGGACAGCGCTAACTATGGCTACACCTTC.

As DNA, the CDR3 is TGCGCCAGCAGCCAAGATTCCGGCAATCCGGGCTACGAGCAGTACTTC. This sequence encodes CASSQDSGNPGYEQYF. The rearrangement joins TRBV4-1 to TRBJ2-7, with no clear D. CDR3 size: 16 residues. Germline V lookup: CDR1 MGHRA, CDR2 YSYEKL. Trimming took 0 bases from V and 3 from J, leaving 15 bases between them.

The rearrangement links TRBV2 to TRBJ2-2; 9 nucleotides match TRBD1. The length of the CDR3 is 15 residues. V trimming: 7 bases; J trimming: 6 bases; junction bases outside the gene matches: 9. The germline gives CDR1 SNHLY, CDR2 FYNNEI. The CDR3: CASKLGQGVPGELFF. CDR3 in DNA: TGTGCCAGCAAGTTGGGACAGGGTGTCCCCGGGGAGCTGTTTTTT.

This rearrangement joins TRBV19 to TRBJ1-5; no clear D gene. Deletions cut 8 bases from V and 8 bases from J, with 16 bases between. CDR1 is LNHDA and CDR2 is SQIVND in the germline V gene (reference sequence). The CDR3 is made up of 13 amino acids. CDR3 bases: TGTGCCAGTTCCGCCCTCCCCGGAGAGCCCCAGCATTTT. Translated: CASSALPGEPQHF.

The gene calls are TRBV6-5 and TRBJ2-2; possible D gene TRBD1, 6 bases. This CDR3 contains 15 residues. Trimming cost V 6 bases and J 1 base, with 12 bases left between them. The germline V gene has CDR1 MNHEY and CDR2 SVGAGI. CDR3 in amino acids: CASSYRQVNTGELFF. Here the CDR3 DNA reads TGTGCCAGCAGCTACCGACAGGTGAACACCGGGGAGCTGTTTTTT.

This clone was counted between two and nine times. This chain uses TRBV6-5 with TRBJ1-1; D gene ambiguous. This CDR3 spans 14 amino acids. Between the trimmed V and J ends, which lost 3 bases and 6 bases, there was a span of 14 bases. The germline gives CDR1 MNHEY, CDR2 SVGAGI. CDR3 DNA: TGTGCCAGCAGTTATGATATGGAAGAGGCTGAAGCTTTCTTT. Its translation is CASSYDMEEAEAFF.

The V gene is TRBV5-1, the J gene TRBJ2-1, with 16 bases identical to TRBD2. J lost 7 bases, V lost 2 bases, and 15 bases had no gene match. The germline CDR1 and CDR2 sequences are SGHRS and YFSETQ. CDR3 length equals 20 residues. DNA of the CDR3: TGCGCCAGCAGCTTCCTCCCGGGGACTAGCGGGGGGGCCGAGAAGAATGAGCAGTTCTTC. Its protein is CASSFLPGTSGGAEKNEQFF. The variable domain in full, completed from reference TRBV5-1 and TRBJ2-1, reads KAGVTQTPRYLIKTRGQQVTLSCSPISGHRSVSWYQQTPGQGLQFLFEYFSETQRNKGNFPGRFSGRQFSNSRSEMNVSTLELGDSALYLCASSFLPGTSGGAEKNEQFFGPGTRLTVL.